The 18 T cell receptor beta chains listed next were all sequenced from one sample in a study of technical replicates of blood from several donors (dated by TCRdb to 2016 to 2017). The method behind the library was the immunoSEQ multiplex PCR assay. TCRdb holds this immuneACCESS table with in-frame rearrangements only. Some clones are missing; in checked studies, unresolved V genes explain under half, and the rest has no known cause. The sample has tens of thousands of clones on record, around 90% of them singletons. The ten biggest clones cover around 0.27% of the sample. Sequences were obtained from T cells isolated from PBMCs. These receptors came from a human donor in good health.

This sequence joins TRBV6-5 and TRBJ1-1; no clear D. The CDR3 runs 16 residues. Germline values: CDR1 MNHEY, CDR2 SVGAGI. The V and J ends lost 0 bases and 5 bases respectively, with 16 bases between them. CDR3 sequence (DNA): TGTGCCAGCAGTTACTCCACGGGAGGGAAAGGAACTGAAGCTTTCTTT. This encodes CASSYSTGGKGTEAFF.

The rearrangement uses TRBV28 and TRBJ1-2; possibly TRBD1 for D (5 bases). Per the germline V gene, CDR1 is MDHEN and CDR2 is SYDVKM. The CDR3 spans 13 residues. Trimming shortened V by 2 bases and J by 8 bases, and 12 bases separated the two germline ends. The CDR3 region is CASSLGAGPGYTF. The DNA for the CDR3 is TGTGCCAGCAGTTTAGGGGCAGGGCCCGGCTACACCTTC.

This clone was seen more than once but under ten times. This chain joins TRBV5-1 and TRBJ2-3, with a possible D match to TRBD1 (6 bases). Germline V gene sequence: CDR1 SGHRS, CDR2 YFSETQ. This CDR3 region has 13 residues. With 2 bases removed from V and 6 bases from J, the gap between germline ends came to 10 bases. CDR3 sequence: CASSFWGRDTQYF. The CDR3 bases are TGCGCCAGCAGCTTTTGGGGGCGGGATACGCAGTATTTT.

The CDR3 reads CASSFGTSGRGSNEQFF. Written as DNA, the CDR3 is TGTGCCAGTAGTTTTGGGACTAGCGGGAGGGGTTCTAATGAGCAGTTCTTC. V and J are TRBV19 and TRBJ2-1, with 16 bases aligning to TRBD2. CDR1 is LNHDA, CDR2 SQIVND, per germline (reference sequence). V was pared by 5 bases and J by 7 bases, with 8 bases of the junction left unmatched. The CDR3 is 17 residues long.

This CDR3 reads CASSQDGRAYEQYF. CDR3 nucleotide sequence: TGCGCCAGCAGCCAAGATGGGCGGGCCTACGAGCAGTACTTC. J is TRBJ2-7 and V is TRBV4-1, with a weak D call TRBD2 (5 bases). Germline V gene lookup returns CDR1 MGHRA and CDR2 YSYEKL. V gave up 0 bases and J gave up 2 bases, with 8 bases separating them. The CDR3 consists of 14 residues.

The chain joins TRBV12-5 to TRBJ1-3, with D perhaps TRBD1 (6 bases). With 6 bases removed from V and 1 base from J, the gap between germline ends came to 13 bases. The CDR3 contains 15 residues. Germline assignment: CDR1 LGHNT and CDR2 FRNRAP. This CDR3 reads CASGLGQPSGNTIYF. As DNA, the CDR3 is TGTGCTAGTGGCCTCGGACAGCCGTCTGGAAACACCATATATTTT.

This sequence joins TRBV5-1 and TRBJ1-1; 9 bases match TRBD1. This CDR3 comprises 16 residues. After removal of 1 base from V and 3 bases from J, the junction contained 7 bases not matched to a gene. Germline loops: CDR1 SGHRS, CDR2 YFSETQ. CDR3 sequence reads: CASSLLDRGSDTEAFF. The CDR3 DNA reads as TGCGCCAGCAGCTTGTTAGACAGGGGGTCGGACACTGAAGCTTTCTTT.

The chain carries TRBV10-3 and TRBJ2-2; maybe TRBD2 (6 bases). V was clipped by 6 bases and J by 7 bases, with 15 bases between them. Per the germline V gene, CDR1 is ENHRY and CDR2 is SYGVKD. The CDR3 is 14 amino acids. For the CDR3, the DNA is TGTGCCATCAGGGGGACTGACTCCTTCGGGGAGCTGTTTTTT. Its translation: CAIRGTDSFGELFF.

V usage is TRBV6-1 and J usage is TRBJ2-1; 14 positions match TRBD2. Germline V gives CDR1 MNHNS, CDR2 SASEGT. CDR3 length equals 16 residues. With V trimmed by 4 bases and J by 2 bases, 1 base remained unmatched. This CDR3 reads CASSGGLAGAYNEQFF. In DNA form, the CDR3 reads TGTGCCAGCAGTGGGGGACTAGCGGGGGCCTACAATGAGCAGTTCTTC.

The CDR3 reads CASSIAGGDNEQFF. The CDR3, as DNA: TGTGCCAGCAGTATAGCGGGAGGGGACAATGAGCAGTTCTTC. The chain uses TRBV6-1 and TRBJ2-1; TRBD2 matches 11 bases. Looked up from germline, CDR1 is MNHNS and CDR2 is SASEGT. The CDR3 totals 14 residues. Trimming removed 5 bases from V and 5 bases from J; junction bases left unmatched: 2.

This chain's CDR3 is CASSLARPGTLSTDTQYF. CDR3 DNA sequence: TGCGCCAGCAGCCTAGCCCGCCCCGGGACACTGAGCACAGATACGCAGTATTTT. The chain carries TRBV4-1 and TRBJ2-3, with a possible D match to TRBD1 (6 bases). Germline V lookup: CDR1 MGHRA, CDR2 YSYEKL. V was cut by 4 bases and J by 0 bases, with 20 bases left in between. The CDR3 covers 18 residues.

The chain uses TRBV9 and TRBJ1-3; possibly TRBD1 for D (5 bases). The CDR3 has 15 residues. V shed 3 bases and J shed 0 bases, with 10 bases lying between them. Germline V gives CDR1 SGDLS, CDR2 YYNGEE. This chain's CDR3 is CASSGQLDSGNTIYF. CDR3 sequence (DNA): TGTGCCAGCAGCGGACAGCTAGACTCTGGAAACACCATATATTTT.

The chain carries TRBV27 and TRBJ1-2, with 8 bases identical to TRBD1. Germline V gene sequence: CDR1 MNHEY, CDR2 SMNVEV (reference sequence). The CDR3 consists of 13 residues. V lost 4 bases to trimming and J lost 11 bases; unmatched junction nucleotides: 9. The CDR3 here is CASSSTRQGAYTF. CDR3 nucleotide sequence: TGTGCCAGCAGTTCGACCCGTCAGGGGGCGTACACCTTC.

The genes are TRBV7-2 and TRBJ1-2; no reliable D call. The CDR3 is made up of 14 amino acids. The V end lost 2 bases, the J end lost 4 bases, and 11 bases lay between the germline ends. The germline V gene encodes CDR1 SGHTA and CDR2 FQGNSA. CDR3 bases: TGTGCCAGCAGCTTATATGTTCCAGTCTATGGCTACACCTTC. Its translation: CASSLYVPVYGYTF.

This clone was seen more than once but under ten times. CDR3 sequence reads: CASSIRLALTFNNEQFF. DNA for the CDR3: TGTGCCAGTAGTATAAGGCTAGCGCTTACTTTCAACAATGAGCAGTTCTTC. V gene TRBV19 combines with J gene TRBJ2-1; tentative D call: TRBD2 (6 bases). V lost 2 bases and J lost 5, with 19 bases in between. This CDR3 has 17 residues. Germline loops: CDR1 LNHDA, CDR2 SQIVND (reference sequence). The complete variable domain, with remaining parts taken from reference TRBV19 and TRBJ2-1, reads DGGITQSPKYLFRKEGQNVTLSCEQNLNHDAMYWYRQDPGQGLRLIYYSQIVNDFQKGDIAEGYSVSREKKESFPLTVTSAQKNPTAFYLCASSIRLALTFNNEQFFGPGTRLTVL.

V and J are TRBV7-6 and TRBJ1-1, with D hard to call. Trimming removed 5 bases at V and 4 bases at J, with 14 bases between. Looked up from germline, CDR1 is SGHVS and CDR2 is FNYEAQ. The CDR3 totals 14 residues. Here the CDR3 reads CASSRRVGSTEAFF. The CDR3 DNA reads as TGTGCCAGCAGCCGTAGAGTGGGGAGCACTGAAGCTTTCTTT. Complete variable domain (other parts from reference TRBV7-6 and TRBJ1-1): GAGVSQSPRYKVTKRGQDVALRCDPISGHVSLYWYRQALGQGPEFLTYFNYEAQQDKSGLPNDRFSAERPEGSISTLTIQRTEQRDSAMYRCASSRRVGSTEAFFGQGTRLTVV.

The rearrangement links TRBV5-1 to TRBJ1-3; D unclear. The V end lost 1 base, the J end lost 0 bases, and 14 bases lay between the germline ends. In germline, CDR1 is SGHRS, CDR2 YFSETQ. This CDR3 spans 17 amino acids. CDR3 DNA: TGCGCCAGCAGCTTGAGGGATCCGGGAAGCTCTGGAAACACCATATATTTT. Its protein is CASSLRDPGSSGNTIYF.

The V call is TRBV7-9, the J call TRBJ2-7; 11 nucleotides align to TRBD2. Germline lookup yields CDR1 SEHNR and CDR2 FQNEAQ (reference sequence). This CDR3 has 15 residues. Trimming took 3 bases from V and 3 from J; bases not matched to a gene: 4. This chain's CDR3 is CASSFSGGALYEQYF. The CDR3 nucleotides read TGTGCCAGCAGCTTTAGCGGGGGGGCTCTCTACGAGCAGTACTTC.